This T cell receptor beta chain was recovered during a study of response to subunit inactivated influenza vaccine. Broader study findings: Few additional T cells are recruited per seasonal influenza vaccination, authors suggested.

TCRdb reanalysed the RT-PCR reads using MiXCR and keeps one entry per CDR3 protein. The sample holds 500,000 or so distinct CDR3 sequences, over 9.5% seen once. Regarding this clonotype: Its target is unknown.

This CDR3 region has 18 residues. V was trimmed by 11 bases and J by 8 bases, leaving 33 bases between them. The germline gives CDR1 SEHNR, CDR2 FQNEAQ (reference sequence). The sequenced sample was PBMCs from blood, obtained roughly 48 days after vaccination. This TCR came from a man between 45 and 60 years old who received an inactivated influenza vaccine. The chain is built from TRBV7-9 and TRBJ1-4; D is unresolved. In nucleotides, the CDR3 is TGTGCCCTCTGTTTAATGGTTGTGCAGGCTCAGACCATGGAAAAACTGTTTTTT. Protein product: CALCLMVVQAQTMEKLFF.